Listed below are T cell receptor beta chains from one sample, sequenced in a study of somatic mutations in cytotoxic T cells in rheumatoid arthritis. Assay: immunoSEQ multiplex PCR; the TCRdb copy retains only in-frame clones and omits some. The sample consists of some 15,000 clones, approximately 82% of them appearing once. Specimen: CD8+ T cells sorted from blood. The origin of the receptors is a woman aged 50 to 60 with rheumatoid arthritis. The CDR3 runs from the conserved cysteine through the conserved F or W. D genes are given only for firm matches. Expanded clones are given a class, and other clones once, few, many or no size at all.

D gene: .
clone size: .
J gene: TRBJ1-5
V gene: TRBV28
CDR3 protein: CASSPPPATHQPQHF
CDR3 DNA: TGTGCCAGCAGTCCTCCACCGGCCACCCATCAGCCCCAGCATTTT

D gene: TRBD1
clone size: .
J gene: TRBJ2-6
V gene: TRBV14
CDR3 protein: CASGDRESSGANVLTF
CDR3 DNA: TGTGCCAGCGGGGACAGGGAGAGCTCTGGGGCCAACGTCCTGACTTTC

D gene: .
clone size: .
J gene: TRBJ2-1
V gene: TRBV4-1
CDR3 protein: CASSQDDGDSYNEQFF
CDR3 DNA: TGCGCCAGCAGCCAAGATGACGGGGACTCCTACAATGAGCAGTTCTTC

D gene: .
clone size: once
J gene: TRBJ2-3
V gene: TRBV14
CDR3 protein: CASSLRWATDTQYF
CDR3 DNA: TGTGCCAGCAGCCTACGGTGGGCCACAGATACGCAGTATTTT

D gene: TRBD1
clone size: .
J gene: TRBJ1-3
V gene: TRBV7-9
CDR3 protein: CASSHQGDSGNTIYF
CDR3 DNA: TGTGCCAGCAGTCATCAGGGGGACTCTGGAAACACCATATATTTT

D gene: TRBD2
clone size: few
J gene: TRBJ2-7
V gene: TRBV14
CDR3 protein: CASSHTSGGHYEQYF
CDR3 DNA: TGTGCCAGCAGCCATACTAGCGGGGGGCACTACGAGCAGTACTTC

D gene: .
clone size: .
J gene: TRBJ1-2
V gene: TRBV30
CDR3 protein: CAWRASTGGRINYGYTF
CDR3 DNA: TGTGCCTGGAGAGCTTCTACGGGGGGGAGGATTAACTATGGCTACACCTTC

D gene: .
clone size: .
J gene: TRBJ2-7
V gene: TRBV29-1
CDR3 protein: CSVEYGNSYEQYF
CDR3 DNA: TGCAGCGTTGAATACGGGAACTCCTACGAGCAGTACTTC

D gene: .
clone size: .
J gene: TRBJ1-6
V gene: TRBV4-1
CDR3 protein: CASSPEEGVYNSPLHF
CDR3 DNA: TGCGCCAGCAGCCCGGAAGAAGGAGTATATAATTCACCCCTCCACTTT

D gene: .
clone size: .
J gene: TRBJ2-7
V gene: TRBV5-1
CDR3 protein: CASSLAPSLGGPSSYEQYF
CDR3 DNA: TGCGCCAGCAGCTTGGCACCCTCCCTCGGGGGGCCCTCCTCCTACGAGCAGTACTTC

D gene: .
clone size: few
J gene: TRBJ2-1
V gene: TRBV9
CDR3 protein: CASSVDIHNEQFF
CDR3 DNA: TGTGCCAGCAGCGTAGATATCCACAATGAGCAGTTCTTC

D gene: .
clone size: once
J gene: TRBJ2-7
V gene: TRBV5-1
CDR3 protein: CASSLDRYTYEQYF
CDR3 DNA: TGCGCCAGCAGCTTGGACAGGTACACCTACGAGCAGTACTTC

D gene: .
clone size: .
J gene: TRBJ2-6
V gene: TRBV11-1
CDR3 protein: CASSLAVGFGGANVLTF
CDR3 DNA: TGTGCCAGCAGCTTAGCGGTAGGGTTTGGTGGGGCCAACGTCCTGACTTTC

D gene: TRBD2
clone size: .
J gene: TRBJ2-1
V gene: TRBV6-4
CDR3 protein: CASSEAGDSDEQFF
CDR3 DNA: TGTGCCAGCAGTGAGGCGGGAGACAGCGATGAGCAGTTCTTC

D gene: .
clone size: .
J gene: TRBJ2-5
V gene: TRBV6-1
CDR3 protein: CASSEFGVQETQYF
CDR3 DNA: TGTGCCAGCAGCGAGTTTGGGGTACAAGAGACCCAGTACTTC

D gene: .
clone size: .
J gene: TRBJ2-7
V gene: TRBV6-1
CDR3 protein: CASSPPPPYEQYF
CDR3 DNA: TGTGCCAGCAGCCCACCCCCCCCATACGAGCAGTACTTC

D gene: .
clone size: .
J gene: TRBJ2-1
V gene: TRBV9
CDR3 protein: CASSPAASYNEQFF
CDR3 DNA: TGTGCCAGCAGCCCCGCGGCCTCCTACAATGAGCAGTTCTTC

D gene: .
clone size: .
J gene: TRBJ1-4
V gene: TRBV10-3
CDR3 protein: CAISEGVATNEKLFF
CDR3 DNA: TGTGCCATCAGTGAAGGGGTTGCAACTAATGAAAAACTGTTTTTT

D gene: TRBD1
clone size: .
J gene: TRBJ2-1
V gene: TRBV27
CDR3 protein: CASSWYPGGEQFF
CDR3 DNA: TGTGCCAGCAGTTGGTATCCAGGGGGCGAGCAGTTCTTC

D gene: .
clone size: .
J gene: TRBJ2-4
V gene: TRBV6-1
CDR3 protein: CASTGGGYIQYF
CDR3 DNA: TGTGCCAGCACGGGGGGCGGTTACATTCAGTACTTC

D gene: .
clone size: .
J gene: TRBJ2-3
V gene: TRBV7-7
CDR3 protein: CASSQSGTDTQYF
CDR3 DNA: TGTGCCAGCAGCCAAAGTGGGACAGATACGCAGTATTTT

D gene: TRBD2
clone size: .
J gene: TRBJ2-1
V gene: TRBV11-2
CDR3 protein: CASSLSGGQNNEQFF
CDR3 DNA: TGTGCCAGCAGCTTGAGCGGGGGGCAGAACAATGAGCAGTTCTTC

D gene: .
clone size: .
J gene: TRBJ1-2
V gene: TRBV27
CDR3 protein: CASTRRGSNYGYTF
CDR3 DNA: TGTGCCAGCACTAGAAGGGGGAGTAACTATGGCTACACCTTC

D gene: TRBD2
clone size: .
J gene: TRBJ2-1
V gene: TRBV19
CDR3 protein: CASSNGLAGGNEQFF
CDR3 DNA: TGTGCCAGTAGTAACGGACTAGCGGGGGGCAATGAGCAGTTCTTC

D gene: .
clone size: .
J gene: TRBJ2-5
V gene: TRBV10-3
CDR3 protein: CAIGQVGETQYF
CDR3 DNA: TGTGCCATCGGGCAGGTAGGAGAGACCCAGTACTTC